This T cell receptor (beta chain) was retrieved from a study of blood T cell repertoires in COVID-19 (dated by TCRdb to 2020 to 2022). In terms of the full investigation: Samples from collaborators originated in the United States, Italy and Spain and spanned both the acute and convalescent phases of COVID-19. The dataset comprised deeply sampled blood TCRbeta repertoires from subjects exposed to, actively infected with, or recovered from COVID-19. The repertoires were released in a freely available public database meant as a resource for research on the immune response to SARS-CoV-2. Samples were obtained from the ongoing ImmuneRACE study (first 160 participants) and from 1,200 or so subjects provided by 6 global collaborators. Where available, HLA class I and class II types were taken from metadata supplied by the sample provider and were not determined by assay-based typing. The prospective study material was composed of cDNA or gDNA derived from T cells, B-cell-depleted T cells, or PBMCs. Sample metadata almost always included a de-identified subject ID, COVID-19 status, age in years and sex.

Whole blood was collected in K2EDTA tubes by collaborating institutions according to the institutions' own protocols. For TCRbeta analysis, collaborators shipped samples in one of three forms: frozen whole blood, isolated PBMCs, or DNA extracted from either of those sample types. TCRbeta CDR3 regions were amplified from genomic DNA using the immunoSEQ Assay, a bias-controlled multiplex PCR. The paper's processing steps were these. The number of nucleated cells in each sample was estimated from the amplification of reference gene primers within the assay. To quantify the absolute abundance of each unique TCRbeta CDR3 rearrangement, sequence reads were collapsed and filtered. For each sample, productive Simpson clonality was calculated by taking the square root of Simpson's diversity index across productive rearrangements. As stored in TCRdb, this immuneACCESS dataset retains in-frame rearrangements with V and J assigned. A fraction of the clones does not appear; measured against another copy, unresolved V genes explain less than half of the discrepancy, and the remainder lacks a known reason. That table gives V, J and clone size, and the DNA gave D and trimming. The sample data list roughly 250,000 clones, and around 83% of these were observed just once. Over 0.95% of the sample is in the top ten clones.

This clone was seen ten or more times. This receptor's antigen is unknown. The input lacks base qualities; no much larger clone sits a single base away. The same CDR3 arises from other DNA sequences in this sample as well. Findings and caveats that apply to the study as a whole: Clinical and demographic metadata were provided uncurated, with the amount varying by source and participant.

The junction carries 16 bases between V and J, which are trimmed by 8 bases and 2 bases respectively. Looking up the germline V gene (reference sequence) yields CDR1 MNHEY and CDR2 SMNVEV. The cysteine opens and the phenylalanine closes a CDR3 of 15 amino acids. Only the CDR3 DNA stays, 45 bases, in frame from base 1. This chain is built from TRBV27 and TRBJ1-5, and the D gene may be TRBD1, 6 bases matching. Sequenced input: peripheral blood. The receptor's source is a man aged 35 to 55 with acute or convalescent COVID-19. The CDR3 has the sequence CASGTYRARNQPQHF. The DNA reads as follows: TGTGCCAGCGGGACATATAGGGCTCGCAATCAGCCCCAGCATTTT.